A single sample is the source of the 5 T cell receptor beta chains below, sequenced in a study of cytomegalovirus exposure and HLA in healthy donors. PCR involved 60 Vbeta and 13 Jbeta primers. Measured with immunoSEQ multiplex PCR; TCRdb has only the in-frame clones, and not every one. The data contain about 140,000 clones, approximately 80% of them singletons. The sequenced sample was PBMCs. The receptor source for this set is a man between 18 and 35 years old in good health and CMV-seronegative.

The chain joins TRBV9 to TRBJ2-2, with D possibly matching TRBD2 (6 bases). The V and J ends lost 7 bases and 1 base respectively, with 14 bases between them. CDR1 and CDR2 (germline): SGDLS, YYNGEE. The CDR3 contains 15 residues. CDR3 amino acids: CASRRVAENTGELFF. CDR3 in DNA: TGTGCCAGCCGGAGGGTAGCAGAGAACACCGGGGAGCTGTTTTTT.

CDR3: CASSHAGPRVIEEMEETQYF. CDR3 coding DNA: TGCGCCAGCAGCCACGCCGGCCCCCGAGTGATAGAGGAGATGGAAGAGACCCAGTACTTC. The V gene is TRBV4-1, the J gene TRBJ2-5, with unresolved D. The CDR3 length is 20 residues. Trimming pared 3 bases from V and 3 bases from J, leaving 29 bases between. Germline V gene sequence: CDR1 MGHRA, CDR2 YSYEKL.

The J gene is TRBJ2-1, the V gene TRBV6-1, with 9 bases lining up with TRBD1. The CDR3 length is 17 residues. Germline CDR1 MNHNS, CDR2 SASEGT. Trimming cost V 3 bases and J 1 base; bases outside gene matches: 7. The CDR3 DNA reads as TGTGCCAGCAGTGACACAGGGGGCAGGGTTTCCTACAATGAGCAGTTCTTC. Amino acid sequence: CASSDTGGRVSYNEQFF.

In DNA form, the CDR3 reads TGTGCCAGCTCACCCTCCGAGGGGGCAAGGAACATTCAGTACTTC. It is translated as CASSPSEGARNIQYF. The genes are TRBV18 and TRBJ2-4; 7 bases map to TRBD1. The germline gives CDR1 KGHSH, CDR2 LQKENI. J lost 7 bases, V lost 3 bases, and 9 bases had no gene match. CDR3 length: 15 amino acids.

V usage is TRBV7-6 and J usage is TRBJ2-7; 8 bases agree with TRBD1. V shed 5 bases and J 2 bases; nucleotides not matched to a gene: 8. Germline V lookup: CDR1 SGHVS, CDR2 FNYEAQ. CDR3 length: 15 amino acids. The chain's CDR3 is CASSPGQGRAYEQYF. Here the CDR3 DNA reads TGTGCCAGCAGCCCCGGACAGGGACGGGCCTACGAGCAGTACTTC.